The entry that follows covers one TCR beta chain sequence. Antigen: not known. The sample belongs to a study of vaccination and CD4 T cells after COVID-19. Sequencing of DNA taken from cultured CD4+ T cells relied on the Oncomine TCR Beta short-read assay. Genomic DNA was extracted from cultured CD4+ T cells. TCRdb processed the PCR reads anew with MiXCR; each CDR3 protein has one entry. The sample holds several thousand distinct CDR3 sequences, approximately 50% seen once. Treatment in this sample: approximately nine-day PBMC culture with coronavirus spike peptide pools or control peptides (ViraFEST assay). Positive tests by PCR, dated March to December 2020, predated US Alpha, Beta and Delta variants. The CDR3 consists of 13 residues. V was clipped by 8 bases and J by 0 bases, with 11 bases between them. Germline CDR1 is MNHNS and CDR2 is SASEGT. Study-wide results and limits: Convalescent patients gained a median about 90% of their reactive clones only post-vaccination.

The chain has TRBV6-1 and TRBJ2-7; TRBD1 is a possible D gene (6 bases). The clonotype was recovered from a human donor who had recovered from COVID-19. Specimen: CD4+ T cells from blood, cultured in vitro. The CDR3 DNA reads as TGTGCCAGCCGGGACACTGACTCCTACGAGCAGTACTTC. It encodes CASRDTDSYEQYF.